The clone carrying this T cell receptor (beta chain) was counted between two and nine times. Its specificity is not known. Trimming cost V 11 bases and J 5 bases; bases outside gene matches: 16. Per the germline V gene, CDR1 is KGHDR and CDR2 is SFDVKD. CDR3 length equals 17 residues. This entry is derived from a study of T cells in Graves' hyperthyroidism and ophthalmopathy. Findings of the study overall: Ophthalmopathy was distinguished from stable hyperthyroidism by 13 V-J signatures.

From RNA transcripts, TCR beta CDR3 regions were amplified. Carried out on the TCR CDR3, a first-round RT-PCR used the HTBI primer set. TCRdb redid the calling of the multiplex PCR reads with MiXCR, one entry per CDR3 protein. The data show about 640,000 distinct CDR3 sequences, less than 25% seen once. With duration under 3 months, ophthalmopathy was active: Clinical Activity Score at least 3, NOSPECS at least 4. PBMCs stemmed from over 7.5 ml fresh peripheral blood. This TCR came from a man aged 25-45 years with Graves' ophthalmopathy. The chain links TRBV24-1 to TRBJ2-1, with 11 bases matching TRBD2. Sample: blood. The CDR3 here is CASSQNPGLADDNEQFF. The CDR3 coding sequence is TGTGCCAGCAGCCAGAATCCGGGACTAGCGGATGACAATGAGCAGTTCTTC.